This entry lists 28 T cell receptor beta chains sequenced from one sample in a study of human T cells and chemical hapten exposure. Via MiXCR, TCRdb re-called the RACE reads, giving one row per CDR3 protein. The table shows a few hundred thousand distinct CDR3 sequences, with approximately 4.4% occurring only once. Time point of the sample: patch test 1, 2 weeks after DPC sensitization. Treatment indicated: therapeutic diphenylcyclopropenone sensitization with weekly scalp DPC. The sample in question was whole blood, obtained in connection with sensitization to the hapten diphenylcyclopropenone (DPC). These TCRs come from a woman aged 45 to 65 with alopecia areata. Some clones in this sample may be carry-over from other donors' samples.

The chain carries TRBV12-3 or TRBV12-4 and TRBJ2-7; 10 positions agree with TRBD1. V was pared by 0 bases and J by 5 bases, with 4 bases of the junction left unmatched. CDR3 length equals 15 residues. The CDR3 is CASSLADRGDDEQYF. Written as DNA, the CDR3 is TGTGCCAGCAGTTTAGCGGACAGGGGGGACGACGAGCAGTACTTC.

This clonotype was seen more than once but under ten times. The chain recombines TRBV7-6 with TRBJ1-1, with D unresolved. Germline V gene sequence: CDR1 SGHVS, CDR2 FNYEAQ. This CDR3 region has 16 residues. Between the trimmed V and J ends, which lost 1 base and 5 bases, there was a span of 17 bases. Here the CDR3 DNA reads TGTGCCAGCAGCTTAGGATGGGGAACCCACGGGACTGAAGCTTTCTTT. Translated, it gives CASSLGWGTHGTEAFF.

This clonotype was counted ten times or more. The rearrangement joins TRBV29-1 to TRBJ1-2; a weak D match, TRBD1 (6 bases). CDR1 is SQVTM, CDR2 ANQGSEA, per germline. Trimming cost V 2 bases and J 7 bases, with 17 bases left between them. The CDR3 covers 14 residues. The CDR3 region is CSVEWRAGAFGYTF. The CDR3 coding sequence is TGCAGCGTTGAATGGAGGGCAGGGGCTTTTGGCTACACCTTC.

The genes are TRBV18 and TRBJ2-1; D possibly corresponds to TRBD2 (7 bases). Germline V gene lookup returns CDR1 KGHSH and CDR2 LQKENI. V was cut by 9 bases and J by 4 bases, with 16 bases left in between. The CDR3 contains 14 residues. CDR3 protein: CASTTGGPYNEQFF. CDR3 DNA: TGTGCCAGTACAACGGGGGGCCCGTACAATGAGCAGTTCTTC.

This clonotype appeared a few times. CDR3 sequence: CASSINGAGGADTQYF. Written as DNA, the CDR3 is TGTGCCAGCAGCATTAATGGGGCGGGAGGCGCAGATACGCAGTATTTT. The chain joins TRBV7-2 to TRBJ2-3; TRBD2 matches 8 bases. The CDR3 totals 16 residues. Germline lookup yields CDR1 SGHTA and CDR2 FQGNSA. The junction had 11 bases not matched to a gene; V was cut back by 5 bases and J by 4 bases.

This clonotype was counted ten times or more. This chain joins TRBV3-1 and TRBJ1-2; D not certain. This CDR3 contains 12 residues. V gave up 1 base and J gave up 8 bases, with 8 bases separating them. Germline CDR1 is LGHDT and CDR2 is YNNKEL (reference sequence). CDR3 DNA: TGTGCCAGCAGCCAAGGACCCGGAGGCTACACCTTC. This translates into CASSQGPGGYTF. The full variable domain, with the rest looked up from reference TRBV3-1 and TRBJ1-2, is DTAVSQTPKYLVTQMGNDKSIKCEQNLGHDTMYWYKQDSKKFLKIMFSYNNKELIINETVPNRFSPKSPDKAHLNLHINSLELGDSAVYFCASSQGPGGYTFGSGTRLTVV.

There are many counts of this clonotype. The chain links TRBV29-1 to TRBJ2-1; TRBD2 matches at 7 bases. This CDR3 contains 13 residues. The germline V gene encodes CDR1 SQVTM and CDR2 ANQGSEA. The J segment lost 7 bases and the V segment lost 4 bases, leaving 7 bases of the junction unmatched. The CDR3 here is CSVVGGVTNEQFF. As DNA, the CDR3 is TGCAGCGTTGTGGGGGGGGTGACGAATGAGCAGTTCTTC.

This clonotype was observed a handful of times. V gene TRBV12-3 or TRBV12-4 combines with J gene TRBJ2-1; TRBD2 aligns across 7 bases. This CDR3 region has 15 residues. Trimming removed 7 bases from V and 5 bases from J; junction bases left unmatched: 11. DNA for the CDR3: TGTGCCAGCACCCCGGGACTAAGCGGTCACAATGAGCAGTTCTTC. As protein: CASTPGLSGHNEQFF.

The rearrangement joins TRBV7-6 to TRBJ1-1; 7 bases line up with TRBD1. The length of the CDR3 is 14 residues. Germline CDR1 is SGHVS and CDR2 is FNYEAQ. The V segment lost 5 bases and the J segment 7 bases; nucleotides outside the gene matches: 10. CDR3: CASSPLQGRGEAFF. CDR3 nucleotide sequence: TGTGCCAGCAGCCCATTACAGGGGAGGGGTGAAGCTTTCTTT.

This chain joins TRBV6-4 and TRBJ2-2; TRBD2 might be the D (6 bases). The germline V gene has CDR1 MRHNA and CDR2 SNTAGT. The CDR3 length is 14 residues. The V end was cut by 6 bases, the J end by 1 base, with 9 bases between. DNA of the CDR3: TGTGCCAGCAGAGGTAGCGGGAACACCGGGGAGCTGTTTTTT. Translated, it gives CASRGSGNTGELFF.

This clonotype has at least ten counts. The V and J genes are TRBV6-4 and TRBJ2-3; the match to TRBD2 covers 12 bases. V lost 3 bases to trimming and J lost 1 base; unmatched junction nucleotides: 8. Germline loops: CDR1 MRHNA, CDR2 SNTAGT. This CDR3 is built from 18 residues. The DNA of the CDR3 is TGTGCCAGCAGTGAGGTGCTAGCGGGAGGGCCTCGCACAGATACGCAGTATTTT. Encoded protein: CASSEVLAGGPRTDTQYF.

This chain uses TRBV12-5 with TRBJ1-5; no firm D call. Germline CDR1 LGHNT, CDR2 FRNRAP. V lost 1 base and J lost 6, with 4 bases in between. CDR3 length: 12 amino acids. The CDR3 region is CASGLATQPQHF. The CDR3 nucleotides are TGTGCTAGTGGTTTGGCAACTCAGCCCCAGCATTTT.

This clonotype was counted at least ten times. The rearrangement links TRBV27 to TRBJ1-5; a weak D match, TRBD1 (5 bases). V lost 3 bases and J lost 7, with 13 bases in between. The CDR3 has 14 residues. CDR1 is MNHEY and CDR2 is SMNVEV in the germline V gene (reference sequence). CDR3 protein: CASSLRGPGQPQHF. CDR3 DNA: TGTGCCAGCAGTTTGAGGGGCCCCGGCCAGCCCCAGCATTTT.

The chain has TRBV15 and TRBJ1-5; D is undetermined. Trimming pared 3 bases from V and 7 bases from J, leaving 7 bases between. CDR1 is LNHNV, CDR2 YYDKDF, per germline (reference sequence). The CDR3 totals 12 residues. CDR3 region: CATSRGDQPQHF. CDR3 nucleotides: TGTGCCACCAGCAGGGGTGACCAGCCCCAGCATTTT.

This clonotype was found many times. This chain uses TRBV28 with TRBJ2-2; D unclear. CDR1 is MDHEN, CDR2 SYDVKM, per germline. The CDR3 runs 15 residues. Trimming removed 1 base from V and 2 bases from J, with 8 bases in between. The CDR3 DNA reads TGTGCCAGCAGTTTATCGACACCTAACACCGGGGAGCTGTTTTTT. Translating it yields CASSLSTPNTGELFF.

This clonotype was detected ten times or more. In DNA form, the CDR3 reads TGTGCCACAGCCCGGGACAGCAATCAGCCCCAGCATTTT. This translates into CATARDSNQPQHF. V and J are TRBV10-3 and TRBJ1-5, with a possible D match to TRBD1 (5 bases). The CDR3 loop spans 13 amino acids. Germline V gives CDR1 ENHRY, CDR2 SYGVKD. V lost 10 bases and J lost 1, with 11 bases in between.

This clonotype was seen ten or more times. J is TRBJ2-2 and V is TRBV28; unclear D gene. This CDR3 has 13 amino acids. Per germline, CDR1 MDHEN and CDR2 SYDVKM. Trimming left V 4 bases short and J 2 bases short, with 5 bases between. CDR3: CASSSVNTGELFF. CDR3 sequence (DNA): TGTGCCAGCAGTTCCGTAAACACCGGGGAGCTGTTTTTT.

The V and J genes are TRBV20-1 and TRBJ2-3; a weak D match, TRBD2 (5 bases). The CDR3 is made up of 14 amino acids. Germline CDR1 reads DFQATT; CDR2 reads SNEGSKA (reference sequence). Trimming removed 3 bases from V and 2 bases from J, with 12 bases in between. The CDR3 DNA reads TGCAGTGCTAGTCTTTGGGGAGACACAGATACGCAGTATTTT. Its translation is CSASLWGDTDTQYF.

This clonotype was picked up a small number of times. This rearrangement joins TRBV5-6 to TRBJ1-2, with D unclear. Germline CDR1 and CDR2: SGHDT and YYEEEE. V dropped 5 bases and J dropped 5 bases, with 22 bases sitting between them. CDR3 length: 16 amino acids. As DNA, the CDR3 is TGTGCCAGCAGTGACCGCGTATCTTGGAACCTGTATGGCTACACCTTC. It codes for CASSDRVSWNLYGYTF.

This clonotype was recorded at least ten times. CDR3 in DNA: TGTGCCAGCAGTGAAAGGGCCGATATGAACACTGAAGCTTTCTTT. Translating gives CASSERADMNTEAFF. The V gene is TRBV25-1, the J gene TRBJ1-1, with D unclear. CDR1 is MGHDK and CDR2 is SYGVNS in the germline V gene. Trimming took off 2 bases at V and 0 bases at J, with 10 bases between the two ends. The CDR3 consists of 15 residues.

This chain's CDR3 is CASSLSPGTGPNTEAFF. The CDR3 DNA reads TGTGCCAGCAGTCTTAGTCCCGGGACAGGGCCAAACACTGAAGCTTTCTTT. This rearrangement joins TRBV7-3 to TRBJ1-1, with 9 bases aligning to TRBD1. CDR1 and CDR2 (germline): SGHTA, FQGTGA. The junction had 13 bases not matched to a gene; V was cut back by 6 bases and J by 2 bases. The CDR3 is 17 residues long.

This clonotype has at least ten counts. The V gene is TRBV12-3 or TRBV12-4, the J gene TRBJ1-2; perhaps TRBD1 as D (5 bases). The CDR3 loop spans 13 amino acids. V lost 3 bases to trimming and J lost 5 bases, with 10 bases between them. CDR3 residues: CASSFSGAYGYTF. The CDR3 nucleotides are TGTGCCAGCAGTTTCTCCGGGGCGTATGGCTACACCTTC.

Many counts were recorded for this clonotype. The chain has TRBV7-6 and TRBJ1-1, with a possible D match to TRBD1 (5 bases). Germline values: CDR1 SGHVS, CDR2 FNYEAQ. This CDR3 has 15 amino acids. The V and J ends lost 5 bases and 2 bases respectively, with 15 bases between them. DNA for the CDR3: TGTGCCAGCAGCCCACGGGAAAGGGGAAACACTGAAGCTTTCTTT. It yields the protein CASSPRERGNTEAFF.

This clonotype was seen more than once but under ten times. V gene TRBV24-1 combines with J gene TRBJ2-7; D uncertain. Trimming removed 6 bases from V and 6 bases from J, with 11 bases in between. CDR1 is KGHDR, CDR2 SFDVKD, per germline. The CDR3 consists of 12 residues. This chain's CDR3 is CATSLSSGEQYF. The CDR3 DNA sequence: TGTGCCACCAGTCTTTCCTCAGGCGAGCAGTACTTC.

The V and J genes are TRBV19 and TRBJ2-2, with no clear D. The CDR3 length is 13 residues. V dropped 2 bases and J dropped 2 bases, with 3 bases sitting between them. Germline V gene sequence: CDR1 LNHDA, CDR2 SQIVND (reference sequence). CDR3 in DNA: TGTGCCAGTAGTATACCTAACACCGGGGAGCTGTTTTTT. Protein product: CASSIPNTGELFF. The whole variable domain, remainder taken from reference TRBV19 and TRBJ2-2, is DGGITQSPKYLFRKEGQNVTLSCEQNLNHDAMYWYRQDPGQGLRLIYYSQIVNDFQKGDIAEGYSVSREKKESFPLTVTSAQKNPTAFYLCASSIPNTGELFFGEGSRLTVL.

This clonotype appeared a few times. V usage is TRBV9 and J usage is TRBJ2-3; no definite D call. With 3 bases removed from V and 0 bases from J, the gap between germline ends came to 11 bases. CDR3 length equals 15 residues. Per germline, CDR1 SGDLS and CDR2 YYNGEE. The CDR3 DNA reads TGTGCCAGCAGCGACACGGTGACTAGCACAGATACGCAGTATTTT. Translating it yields CASSDTVTSTDTQYF.

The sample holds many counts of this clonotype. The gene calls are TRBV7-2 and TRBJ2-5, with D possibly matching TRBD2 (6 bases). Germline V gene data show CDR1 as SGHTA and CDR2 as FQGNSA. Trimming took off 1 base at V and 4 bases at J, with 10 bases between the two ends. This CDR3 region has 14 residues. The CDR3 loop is CASSLGTIGETQYF. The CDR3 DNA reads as TGTGCCAGCAGCTTAGGGACTATAGGAGAGACCCAGTACTTC.

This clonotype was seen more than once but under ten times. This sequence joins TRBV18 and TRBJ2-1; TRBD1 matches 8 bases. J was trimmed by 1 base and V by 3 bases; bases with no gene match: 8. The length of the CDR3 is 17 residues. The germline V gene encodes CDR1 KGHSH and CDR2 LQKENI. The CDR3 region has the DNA TGTGCCAGCTCACCCCTTCCGACAGGGGAATCCTACAATGAGCAGTTCTTC. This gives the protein CASSPLPTGESYNEQFF.